The source of this TCR beta chain is a study of blood T cell repertoires in COVID-19. Study at large: The United States, Italy and Spain supplied acute and convalescent COVID-19 samples.

Deletions cut 4 bases from V and 5 bases from J, with 13 bases between. Germline CDR1 and CDR2: SGHNT and YYREEE (reference sequence). CDR3 length equals 14 residues. The table came from immunoSEQ multiplex PCR; TCRdb's copy has only in-frame clones and leaves some out. The sample lists under 150,000 clones; around 80% were seen once. The receptor was derived from an older man with active or convalescent COVID-19. The rearrangement uses TRBV5-4 and TRBJ1-5; possible D gene TRBD1, 6 bases. The sequencing input was peripheral blood. The CDR3 DNA follows: TGTGCCAGCAGCCCCGAGGGGGGGGATCAGCCCCAGCATTTT. Translating gives CASSPEGGDQPQHF.